This TCR beta chain was captured by sequencing in a study of blood T cell repertoires in COVID-19. V shed 4 bases and J 4 bases; nucleotides not matched to a gene: 11. Germline V CDR1 and CDR2: KGHSY, FQNENV. The CDR3 totals 16 residues. Per the authors' pipeline: Estimated nucleated cell counts came from reference gene primer amplification. Sequenced by immunoSEQ multiplex PCR; TCRdb stores in-frame clones only, minus some. The DNA gave D and trimming, while V, J and clone size come from that table. The sample consists of some 350,000 clones, roughly 90% of them appearing once. Sequencing was carried out using peripheral blood. The gene calls are TRBV16 and TRBJ2-3; 7 bases line up with TRBD1. The receptor was derived from a woman in her thirties with COVID-19, enrolled during active disease. CDR3 in DNA: TGTGCCAGCAGCCCCCATCCAGGGGGTCCGTCAGATACGCAGTATTTT. Its protein product is CASSPHPGGPSDTQYF.